The 26 T cell receptor beta chains in this list originate from one sample, sequenced in a study of T cells after yellow fever vaccination. Each CDR3 protein is one row after TCRdb ran MiXCR on the 5' RACE reads. The sample includes just over 300,000 distinct CDR3 sequences, around 3.6% of them seen just once. The specimen was PBMCs, collected on the day of the yellow fever booster vaccination. The origin of the receptors is a man younger than 30 who received the YFV17D yellow fever vaccine.

This clonotype was counted between two and nine times. This rearrangement joins TRBV7-9 to TRBJ1-1; 9 bases map to TRBD1. V was clipped by 4 bases and J by 5 bases; unmatched bases: 8. The CDR3 spans 15 residues. Germline values: CDR1 SEHNR, CDR2 FQNEAQ (reference sequence). The CDR3 sequence is CASSSRTGEVTEAFF. The CDR3 coding sequence is TGTGCCAGCAGCTCCAGGACAGGGGAAGTAACTGAAGCTTTCTTT.

This clonotype was found many times. The J gene is TRBJ2-5, the V gene TRBV4-3; TRBD1 might be the D (5 bases). V was trimmed by 0 bases and J by 7 bases, leaving 15 bases between them. This CDR3 has 15 residues. The germline gives CDR1 LGHNA, CDR2 YSLEER. In nucleotides, the CDR3 is TGCGCCAGCAGCCAAGATGTGACAGAGCATGGGACCCAGTACTTC. As protein: CASSQDVTEHGTQYF.

This clonotype was counted a few times. The V and J genes are TRBV27 and TRBJ1-5; no reliable D call. Germline V gene lookup returns CDR1 MNHEY and CDR2 SMNVEV (reference sequence). V lost 0 bases to trimming and J lost 3 bases, with 12 bases between them. This CDR3 comprises 16 residues. The CDR3 coding sequence is TGTGCCAGCAGTTTATCTGGGTACGGGAACAATCAGCCCCAGCATTTT. It is translated as CASSLSGYGNNQPQHF.

In its sample, this clonotype was seen many times. The chain links TRBV5-1 to TRBJ2-5; perhaps D is TRBD1 or TRBD2 (5 bases each). This CDR3 is built from 15 residues. V shed 3 bases and J shed 2 bases, with 14 bases lying between them. Germline CDR1 and CDR2: SGHRS and YFSETQ. CDR3 nucleotides: TGCGCCAGCAGCTGGGACCGCCTAGGTCAAGAGACCCAGTACTTC. Its translation: CASSWDRLGQETQYF.

This clonotype was found many times. The chain couples TRBV6-1 to TRBJ2-1; TRBD2 matches 12 bases. J lost 15 bases, V lost 1 base, and 13 bases had no gene match. The CDR3 has 16 amino acids. From germline, CDR1 is MNHNS and CDR2 SASEGT. The CDR3 bases are TGTGCCAGCAGTGAAGATAACAGACTGACTAGCGGGGGCCTGTTCTTC. As protein: CASSEDNRLTSGGLFF.

This clonotype showed up many times. This chain connects TRBV11-2 to TRBJ2-7, with 7 bases fitting TRBD1. This CDR3 comprises 15 residues. J was trimmed by 2 bases and V by 1 base; bases with no gene match: 5. The germline CDR1 and CDR2 sequences are SGHAT and FQNNGV. DNA of the CDR3: TGTGCCAGCAGCTTAGGCTCAGGGACAGCCTACGAGCAGTACGTC. Translating it yields CASSLGSGTAYEQYV.

This chain links TRBV12-3 or TRBV12-4 with TRBJ1-5, with D unclear. The V end was cut by 8 bases, the J end by 7 bases, with 9 bases between. The CDR3 is 11 amino acids. CDR3 in amino acids: CASGSGQPQHF. The CDR3 DNA reads TGTGCCAGCGGGAGCGGGCAGCCCCAGCATTTT.

This clonotype came up many times. The chain couples TRBV5-6 to TRBJ2-3, with 8 positions matching TRBD1. The germline gives CDR1 SGHDT, CDR2 YYEEEE. V lost 4 bases, J lost 3 bases, and 10 bases stayed unmatched. This CDR3 has 16 residues. Here the CDR3 DNA reads TGTGCCAGCAGCGGGCGGGAAACAGGGGGGACAGATACGCAGTATTTT. Translating it yields CASSGRETGGTDTQYF.

This clonotype was recorded a few times. The genes are TRBV6-2 or TRBV6-3 and TRBJ2-3; the D gene is possibly TRBD2 (5 bases). V lost 4 bases to trimming and J lost 3 bases, with 8 bases between them. CDR1 MNHEY and CDR2 SVGEGT come from the germline V gene. The CDR3 is 13 residues long. CDR3 protein: CASSSAETDTQYF. DNA of the CDR3: TGTGCCAGCAGTTCAGCGGAGACAGATACGCAGTATTTT.

This clonotype has at least ten counts. The V and J genes are TRBV6-2 or TRBV6-3 and TRBJ2-3; 7 nucleotides match TRBD2. Germline V CDR1 and CDR2: MNHEY, SVGEGT. J lost 9 bases, V lost 8 bases, and 5 bases had no gene match. The CDR3 covers 11 residues. CDR3 sequence: CASGAGRTQYF. The DNA of the CDR3 is TGTGCCAGCGGCGCCGGGAGGACGCAGTATTTT.

The sample holds many counts of this clonotype. The rearrangement uses TRBV7-2 and TRBJ2-5; the D is unclear. Deletions cut 5 bases from V and 1 base from J, with 11 bases between. This CDR3 has 14 residues. Germline V gives CDR1 SGHTA, CDR2 FQGNSA. This CDR3 reads CASSQTRAQETQYF. The CDR3 DNA reads as TGTGCCAGCAGCCAGACAAGGGCCCAAGAGACCCAGTACTTC.

This clonotype was seen at least ten times. The V and J genes are TRBV10-3 and TRBJ2-1, with D possibly TRBD2 on 5 matching bases. Deletions cut 2 bases from V and 8 bases from J, with 25 bases between. Germline V gives CDR1 ENHRY, CDR2 SYGVKD. The CDR3 runs to 18 residues. The CDR3 region is CAISEKREPPPLNDEQFF. The DNA of the CDR3 is TGTGCCATCAGTGAGAAACGGGAACCGCCGCCTCTAAATGATGAGCAGTTCTTC.

This clonotype was counted between two and nine times. V gene TRBV7-3 combines with J gene TRBJ1-3; D uncertain. The germline V gene encodes CDR1 SGHTA and CDR2 FQGTGA. The CDR3 has 13 amino acids. The V and J ends lost 2 bases and 8 bases respectively, with 10 bases between them. The CDR3 region is CASSLVDGDTIYF. DNA for the CDR3: TGTGCCAGCAGCTTAGTAGACGGGGACACCATATATTTT.

This clonotype was seen many times. The chain has TRBV5-8 and TRBJ2-5; TRBD1 aligns across 9 bases. Germline CDR1 and CDR2: SGHTS and YDEGEE. Germline trimming cut 7 bases from V and 2 bases from J; bases unmatched to any gene: 6. The CDR3 has 14 amino acids. Here the CDR3 DNA reads TGTGCCAGCGGTGGACAGGGGTGGCAAGAGACCCAGTACTTC. Translation: CASGGQGWQETQYF.

This clonotype was counted ten times or more. The chain carries TRBV6-2 or TRBV6-3 and TRBJ2-7; D remains unclear. CDR1 and CDR2 (germline): MNHEY, SVGEGT. This CDR3 has 15 residues. Trimming pared 5 bases from V and 0 bases from J, leaving 14 bases between. Here the CDR3 DNA reads TGTGCCAGCAGTCTGAAGTGGGGTAGCTCCTACGAGCAGTACGTC. Amino acid sequence: CASSLKWGSSYEQYV.

V is TRBV2 and J is TRBJ1-6; possibly TRBD1 for D (6 bases). CDR3 length: 13 residues. The germline gives CDR1 SNHLY, CDR2 FYNNEI. Trimming cost V 7 bases and J 9 bases, with 13 bases left between them. This CDR3 is CASTRGGTSPLHF. The CDR3 DNA is TGTGCCAGCACCCGAGGGGGGACTTCACCCCTCCACTTT.

This clonotype was seen a few times. V is TRBV7-2 and J is TRBJ2-7; D not resolved. The CDR3 has 14 residues. The V gene's germline CDR1 is SGHTA and CDR2 FQGNSA. The germline V and J ends were trimmed by 4 bases and 2 bases, with 12 bases remaining between them. The CDR3 coding sequence is TGTGCCAGCAGCTCCCAATCAGGTACCTACGAGCAGTACGTC. The encoded protein is CASSSQSGTYEQYV.

This clonotype showed up many times. This rearrangement joins TRBV5-1 to TRBJ1-2, with D maybe TRBD1 (5 bases). Germline V gene lookup returns CDR1 SGHRS and CDR2 YFSETQ. This CDR3 is 15 amino acids long. V was shortened by 0 bases and J by 8 bases, with 17 bases between the two germline ends. The CDR3 region is CASSLVAKGLSGYTF. CDR3 sequence (DNA): TGCGCCAGCAGCTTGGTGGCCAAGGGGTTGTCGGGCTACACCTTC.

In this sample, this clonotype turned up a few times. This chain connects TRBV7-2 to TRBJ2-7, with 9 bases aligning to TRBD2. The CDR3 runs 14 residues. The germline V gene encodes CDR1 SGHTA and CDR2 FQGNSA. V shed 0 bases, J shed 4 bases, and the junction held 1 base outside the gene matches. The CDR3 protein is CASSLASGGYEQYF. CDR3 DNA sequence: TGTGCCAGCAGCTTAGCGAGCGGGGGGTACGAGCAGTACTTC.

This clonotype was seen many times. The V call is TRBV12-3 or TRBV12-4, the J call TRBJ2-1; tentatively, D is TRBD2 (7 bases). CDR3 length: 14 residues. V was pared by 7 bases and J by 7 bases, with 17 bases between. CDR3 bases: TGTGCCAGCATCCAGGGGCGGGGGTTGAATGAGCAGTTCTTC. Translated: CASIQGRGLNEQFF.

V gene TRBV4-2 combines with J gene TRBJ2-4; D might be TRBD1 or TRBD2, each matching 5 bases. The CDR3 has 17 amino acids. Trimming removed 0 bases at V and 6 bases at J, with 18 bases between. Germline-derived CDR1 and CDR2 are LGHNA and YNFKEQ. CDR3 region: CASSQDRPGLGGNIQYF. The CDR3 region has the DNA TGTGCCAGCAGCCAAGATAGGCCAGGGCTTGGGGGAAACATTCAGTACTTC.

This clonotype has a handful of counts. The CDR3, as DNA: TGCGCCAGCAGCTTGGGGACTAGCGGTCCTGCTATAGCGGATACGCAGTATTTT. This translates into CASSLGTSGPAIADTQYF. The chain carries TRBV5-1 and TRBJ2-3, with 10 nucleotides matching TRBD2. In germline, CDR1 is SGHRS, CDR2 YFSETQ. Losses at the gene ends were 0 bases for V and 6 bases for J; bases not matched to a gene: 13. The CDR3 is 18 amino acids.

This clonotype was counted many times. The V and J genes are TRBV5-1 and TRBJ2-1; 9 nucleotides align to TRBD2. V trimming: 1 base; J trimming: 8 bases; junction bases outside the gene matches: 16. The CDR3 covers 18 residues. Germline CDR1 and CDR2: SGHRS and YFSETQ. The CDR3 reads CASSLSRLAGPHGDEQFF. In nucleotides, the CDR3 is TGCGCCAGCAGCTTGAGTAGGCTAGCGGGGCCCCACGGGGATGAGCAGTTCTTC.

This clonotype appeared a few times. This sequence joins TRBV18 and TRBJ2-7; no firm D call. Trimming shortened V by 1 base and J by 0 bases, and 7 bases separated the two germline ends. The V gene's germline CDR1 is KGHSH and CDR2 LQKENI. The CDR3 has 14 amino acids. The CDR3: CASSPHPGSYEQYV. CDR3 nucleotide sequence: TGTGCCAGCTCACCACATCCAGGCTCCTACGAGCAGTACGTC.

This clonotype was seen ten or more times. As DNA, the CDR3 is TGCAGTGCTAGGTTGGGACAGGGTAATGAAAAACTGTTTTTT. This gives the protein CSARLGQGNEKLFF. The rearrangement uses TRBV20-1 and TRBJ1-4, with 9 positions matching TRBD1. J lost 4 bases, V lost 3 bases, and 3 bases had no gene match. This CDR3 is built from 14 residues. Germline loops: CDR1 DFQATT, CDR2 SNEGSKA (reference sequence).

This clonotype was seen ten or more times. The genes are TRBV27 and TRBJ2-1; the D gene is possibly TRBD2 (7 bases). The CDR3 covers 12 residues. CDR1 is MNHEY and CDR2 is SMNVEV in the germline V gene (reference sequence). The V and J ends lost 4 bases and 8 bases respectively, with 9 bases between them. DNA of the CDR3: TGTGCCAGCAGTTGGGGGGGCGATGAGCAGTTCTTC. Amino acids: CASSWGGDEQFF.